Listed here are 29 T cell receptor beta chains from one sample, sequenced in a study of T-cell memory formation after mild COVID-19. TCRdb reprocessed the 5' RACE reads via MiXCR and lists one record per CDR3 protein. The repertoire has approximately 300,000 distinct CDR3 sequences, just under 20% of them found once; the top ten carry roughly 21%. Sequenced material: PBMCs or a T cell subset sorted from them (not recorded which). The receptors here all came from a man between 18 and 29 years old who had mild COVID-19 (a few samples of this study predate the infection). Cell type and time point are not known.

This clonotype has just one count. This chain uses TRBV6-5 with TRBJ2-1; 8 positions match TRBD1. This CDR3 region has 14 residues. Germline loops: CDR1 MNHEY, CDR2 SVGAGI. With 4 bases clipped from V and 8 bases from J, the junction kept 7 bases outside the gene matches. The CDR3 loop reads CASSSPGQADEQFF. Here the CDR3 DNA reads TGTGCCAGCAGTTCCCCGGGACAGGCCGATGAGCAGTTCTTC.

This clonotype was found many times. The chain is built from TRBV20-1 and TRBJ1-3, with TRBD1 as a possible D gene (6 bases). V lost 4 bases, J lost 0 bases, and 10 bases lay in between. The CDR3 has 14 residues. Germline CDR1 reads DFQATT; CDR2 reads SNEGSKA (reference sequence). The CDR3 nucleotides read TGCAGTGCTAAAGACAGGACCTCTGGAAACACCATATATTTT. Its protein product is CSAKDRTSGNTIYF.

The chain uses TRBV28 and TRBJ2-3; possible D gene TRBD2, 6 bases. The CDR3 spans 13 residues. The ends were cut back, 1 base at V and 5 bases at J, with 7 bases in the middle. Per germline, CDR1 MDHEN and CDR2 SYDVKM. CDR3 sequence: CASSLYGGDTQYF. The CDR3 DNA is TGTGCCAGCAGTTTATACGGGGGAGATACGCAGTATTTT.

This clonotype turned up a few times. The chain employs TRBV20-1 and TRBJ1-1; tentatively, D is TRBD1 (5 bases). The V gene's germline CDR1 is DFQATT and CDR2 SNEGSKA (reference sequence). The V end lost 0 bases, the J end lost 5 bases, and 10 bases lay between the germline ends. This CDR3 region has 13 residues. The chain's CDR3 is CSARDSGWTEAFF. The DNA for the CDR3 is TGCAGTGCTAGAGATTCAGGGTGGACTGAAGCTTTCTTT.

The chain couples TRBV5-6 to TRBJ2-7; TRBD2 aligns across 10 bases. J lost 2 bases, V lost 4 bases, and 6 bases had no gene match. CDR1 is SGHDT, CDR2 YYEEEE, per germline. This CDR3 is built from 15 residues. The chain's CDR3 is CASSQLAGVAYEQYV. The CDR3 bases are TGTGCCAGCAGCCAGCTAGCGGGGGTCGCCTACGAGCAGTACGTC.

This clonotype was recorded a few times. This chain links TRBV12-3 or TRBV12-4 with TRBJ2-7; D tentatively reads TRBD1 or TRBD2 (5 bases each). V was trimmed by 6 bases and J by 0 bases, leaving 12 bases between them. The CDR3 has 14 amino acids. The CDR3 nucleotides read TGTGCCAGCAGCAGGGAGCGGAACTCCTACGAGCAGTACTTC. Its protein is CASSRERNSYEQYF.

V usage is TRBV24-1 and J usage is TRBJ2-2, with 8 bases identical to TRBD1. The CDR3 runs 13 residues. After removal of 5 bases from V and 7 bases from J, the junction contained 2 bases not matched to a gene. Germline V gene data show CDR1 as KGHDR and CDR2 as SFDVKD. CDR3 in amino acids: CATSAGGHGELFF. The CDR3 DNA is TGTGCCACCAGTGCAGGGGGCCACGGGGAGCTGTTTTTT.

Only a few counts were recorded for this clonotype. This sequence joins TRBV29-1 and TRBJ2-1, with TRBD2 matching over 11 bases. The V segment lost 7 bases and the J segment 6 bases; nucleotides outside the gene matches: 8. This CDR3 has 14 amino acids. Germline V gene sequence: CDR1 SQVTM, CDR2 ANQGSEA. The CDR3 DNA is TGCAGCGCCGATATACTAGCGGGGGCCAATGAGCAGTTCTTC. Its translation is CSADILAGANEQFF.

The chain uses TRBV7-3 and TRBJ2-2; D may be TRBD2 (5 bases). The CDR3 is 13 residues long. Germline assignment: CDR1 SGHTA and CDR2 FQGTGA. V gave up 4 bases and J gave up 5 bases, with 8 bases separating them. CDR3 sequence reads: CASSWSGTGELFF. CDR3 in DNA: TGTGCCAGCAGCTGGAGCGGAACCGGGGAGCTGTTTTTT.

The chain employs TRBV7-2 and TRBJ1-2, with 8 bases identical to TRBD1. CDR3 length: 18 amino acids. The germline V gene has CDR1 SGHTA and CDR2 FQGNSA. V lost 1 base and J lost 4; bases outside the gene matches: 14. CDR3 protein: CASSLVGFGQGASYGYTF. In DNA, the CDR3 is TGTGCCAGCAGCTTAGTGGGGTTTGGGCAGGGGGCGAGCTATGGCTACACCTTC.

To note about this clonotype: Likely a read error: the CDR3 ends without its conserved phenylalanine or tryptophan. The genes are TRBV3-1 and TRBJ2-1, with D uncertain. The CDR3 length is 12 residues. In germline, CDR1 is LGHDT, CDR2 YNNKEL (reference sequence). The V end was cut by 0 bases, the J end by 12 bases, with 9 bases between. The CDR3 region has the DNA TGTGCCAGCAGCCAAGACCAAGTATCGCAGTTCTTA. Translated: CASSQDQVSQFL.

V usage is TRBV20-1 and J usage is TRBJ2-1; TRBD2 might be the D (6 bases). V lost 3 bases and J 1 base, leaving 10 bases between the germline ends. This CDR3 has 14 amino acids. Germline V gene data show CDR1 as DFQATT and CDR2 as SNEGSKA (reference sequence). CDR3 DNA sequence: TGCAGTGCTAGCGGGGGACTGTCCTACAATGAGCAGTTCTTC. It codes for CSASGGLSYNEQFF.

The rearrangement joins TRBV7-2 to TRBJ2-5; unclear D gene. The V and J ends lost 1 base and 2 bases respectively, with 8 bases between them. The CDR3 sequence is 14 residues long. Germline V lookup: CDR1 SGHTA, CDR2 FQGNSA. CDR3 nucleotide sequence: TGTGCCAGCAGCTTAGAAGGCTGGCAAGAGACCCAGTACTTC. Protein sequence: CASSLEGWQETQYF. The whole variable domain, filled in from reference TRBV7-2 and TRBJ2-5, reads GAGVSQSPSNKVTEKGKDVELRCDPISGHTALYWYRQSLGQGLEFLIYFQGNSAPDKSGLPSDRFSAERTGGSVSTLTIQRTQQEDSAVYLCASSLEGWQETQYFGPGTRLLVL.

The genes are TRBV21-1 and TRBJ2-7; the D call TRBD1 from the table was never checked on the DNA. TRBV21-1 corresponds to a pseudogene. The CDR3 is made up of 11 amino acids. The CDR3 nucleotides are TGTGCCTGTCCCACGGGGCACGAGCAGTACGTC. Translated, it gives CACPTGHEQYV.

This chain links TRBV7-9 with TRBJ2-2; 9 bases fit TRBD2. The CDR3 runs to 17 residues. Per germline, CDR1 SEHNR and CDR2 FQNEAQ (reference sequence). Trimming took 5 bases from V and 4 from J; bases not matched to a gene: 11. The CDR3 DNA follows: TGTGCCAGCAGCCCGCGGGGGGGACTGACGAGCACCGGGGAGCTGTTTTTT. This codes for CASSPRGGLTSTGELFF. Based on the CDR3 plus reference TRBV7-9 and TRBJ2-2, the full variable domain is DTGVSQNPRHKITKRGQNVTFRCDPISEHNRLYWYRQTLGQGPEFLTYFQNEAQLEKSRLLSDRFSAERPKGSFSTLEIQRTEQGDSAMYLCASSPRGGLTSTGELFFGEGSRLTVL.

This clonotype was recorded many times. The chain is built from TRBV4-3 and TRBJ2-1, with D possibly being TRBD1 or TRBD2 (5 bases each). V shed 5 bases and J shed 4 bases, with 15 bases lying between them. In germline, CDR1 is LGHNA, CDR2 YSLEER. CDR3 length equals 15 residues. The CDR3 loop reads CASSGGTARYNEQFF. The DNA for the CDR3 is TGCGCCAGCAGCGGTGGGACGGCCCGATACAATGAGCAGTTCTTC.

This clonotype was counted only a few times. The chain couples TRBV27 to TRBJ1-2; TRBD1 matches at 7 bases. J gave up 5 bases and V 6 bases, and 12 bases lay outside the gene matches. The CDR3 length is 15 residues. From germline, CDR1 is MNHEY and CDR2 SMNVEV (reference sequence). The CDR3 here is CASSRMVTGAYGYTF. CDR3 coding DNA: TGTGCCAGCAGCCGAATGGTCACAGGGGCATATGGCTACACCTTC.

The chain employs TRBV9 and TRBJ2-1, with 7 bases identical to TRBD2. Looked up from germline, CDR1 is SGDLS and CDR2 is YYNGEE. The CDR3 runs to 15 residues. The junction had 3 bases not matched to a gene; V was cut back by 0 bases and J by 3 bases. CDR3 sequence (DNA): TGTGCCAGCAGCGTAGGCGGGGGAGACTACAATGAGCAGTTCTTC. Amino acids: CASSVGGGDYNEQFF.

Only a few counts were recorded for this clonotype. The DNA of the CDR3 is TGTGCCAGCAGCCGGAGGCACACAGGGAGAGGTGAAGCTTTCTTT. As protein: CASSRRHTGRGEAFF. This sequence joins TRBV14 and TRBJ1-1; D is possibly TRBD1 (6 bases). The CDR3 totals 15 residues. The ends were cut back, 4 bases at V and 7 bases at J, with 19 bases in the middle. Germline-derived CDR1 and CDR2 are SGHDN and FVKESK.

By sample fraction, this clonotype is medium-sized. The J gene is TRBJ2-7, the V gene TRBV7-6, with D unresolved. CDR1 and CDR2 from the germline V gene are SGHVS and FNYEAQ. This CDR3 contains 13 residues. Trimming removed 1 base at V and 0 bases at J, with 4 bases between. CDR3 amino acids: CASSLGLSYEQYF. As DNA, the CDR3 is TGTGCCAGCAGCTTAGGTCTCTCCTACGAGCAGTACTTC. Full variable domain (outside the CDR3, taken from reference TRBV7-6 and TRBJ2-7): GAGVSQSPRYKVTKRGQDVALRCDPISGHVSLYWYRQALGQGPEFLTYFNYEAQQDKSGLPNDRFSAERPEGSISTLTIQRTEQRDSAMYRCASSLGLSYEQYFGPGTRLTVT.

This clonotype is a singleton in its sample. This chain joins TRBV12-3 or TRBV12-4 and TRBJ2-2, with TRBD2 identical over 8 bases. The CDR3 runs 13 residues. V shed 8 bases, J shed 6 bases, and the junction held 5 bases outside the gene matches. CDR3 nucleotide sequence: TGTGCCAGCTTCACGGGAGGGTCCGGGGAGCTGTTTTTT. This encodes CASFTGGSGELFF.

The rearrangement joins TRBV5-1 to TRBJ1-2, with D hard to call. The length of the CDR3 is 12 residues. Trimming pared 5 bases from V and 3 bases from J, leaving 8 bases between. Germline V lookup: CDR1 SGHRS, CDR2 YFSETQ. The CDR3 DNA is TGCGCCAGCAGGTTCACAGACTATGGCTACACCTTC. It yields the protein CASRFTDYGYTF.

This clonotype occurred a few times. This rearrangement joins TRBV7-2 to TRBJ1-6; tentative D call: TRBD1 (5 bases). Trimming took off 5 bases at V and 6 bases at J, with 11 bases between the two ends. The V gene's germline CDR1 is SGHTA and CDR2 FQGNSA. This CDR3 spans 14 amino acids. CDR3 nucleotide sequence: TGTGCCAGCAGCCGGTCGGGGCCTAATTCACCCCTCCACTTT. It translates to CASSRSGPNSPLHF.

This clonotype was counted ten times or more. V and J are TRBV6-1 and TRBJ2-7; perhaps TRBD1 as D (7 bases). The germline V and J ends were trimmed by 7 bases and 3 bases, with 13 bases remaining between them. CDR3 size: 13 residues. The germline V gene has CDR1 MNHNS and CDR2 SASEGT. The CDR3 sequence: CASKRGDSYEQYF. The CDR3 region has the DNA TGTGCCAGCAAGCGCGGGGACAGCTACGAGCAGTACTTC.

The chain uses TRBV5-1 and TRBJ1-2; 10 bases line up with TRBD1. The CDR3 runs 14 residues. With 6 bases clipped from V and 4 bases from J, the junction kept 6 bases outside the gene matches. CDR1 and CDR2 from the germline V gene are SGHRS and YFSETQ. In nucleotides, the CDR3 is TGCGCCAGCACCCCCGGGACAGGGGTCTATGGCTACACCTTC. Amino acids: CASTPGTGVYGYTF.

This chain links TRBV5-1 with TRBJ2-7; perhaps TRBD1 as D (6 bases). The CDR3 contains 14 residues. V lost 0 bases and J lost 2, with 9 bases in between. Looked up from germline, CDR1 is SGHRS and CDR2 is YFSETQ. Written as DNA, the CDR3 is TGCGCCAGCAGCTTGGAACAGGGCGCCTACGAGCAGTACTTC. The encoded protein is CASSLEQGAYEQYF.

In its sample, this clonotype was seen a few times. The chain uses TRBV12-3 or TRBV12-4 and TRBJ2-4; D is perhaps TRBD1 or TRBD2 (6 bases each). Trimming cost V 7 bases and J 7 bases, with 17 bases left between them. This CDR3 spans 14 amino acids. The chain's CDR3 is CASTLLGGLNIQYF. The CDR3 region has the DNA TGTGCCAGCACCCTTCTGGGGGGCTTGAACATTCAGTACTTC.

This clonotype was observed at least ten times. The chain joins TRBV5-1 to TRBJ2-1, with 15 bases matching TRBD2. After removal of 4 bases from V and 7 bases from J, the junction contained 3 bases not matched to a gene. Germline loops: CDR1 SGHRS, CDR2 YFSETQ. CDR3 length: 15 residues. The CDR3 DNA is TGCGCCAGCAGCGTCGGGACTAGCGGGGGGAATGAGCAGTTCTTC. Its protein product is CASSVGTSGGNEQFF.

This clonotype was counted ten times or more. The J gene is TRBJ2-3, the V gene TRBV7-6; possible D gene TRBD2, 6 bases. Germline V gene sequence: CDR1 SGHVS, CDR2 FNYEAQ. This CDR3 is 14 amino acids long. Trimming took 2 bases from V and 5 from J, leaving 11 bases between them. The CDR3 DNA reads TGTGCCAGCAGCTTACGTGCCGGGGGAGATACGCAGTATTTT. This translates into CASSLRAGGDTQYF.